The 9 T cell receptor beta chains in this list originate from one sample, sequenced in a study of T-cell memory formation after mild COVID-19. From the 5' RACE reads, TCRdb called clonotypes with MiXCR, one entry per CDR3 protein. Among about 250,000 distinct CDR3 sequences listed, over 15% were seen once. The sample consisted of PBMCs or a T cell subset sorted from them (not recorded which). The receptors derive from a man younger than 35 who had mild COVID-19 (a few samples of this study predate the infection). Cell type and time point are not known.

This clonotype was seen only a few times. The chain couples TRBV6-1 to TRBJ2-7, with unresolved D. CDR1 and CDR2 from the germline V gene are MNHNS and SASEGT. V was shortened by 4 bases and J by 0 bases, with 16 bases between the two germline ends. The CDR3 loop spans 16 amino acids. DNA for the CDR3: TGTGCCAGCAGTGCTTCGGTTCTACCTGTCTCCTACGAGCAGTACGTC. As protein: CASSASVLPVSYEQYV.

The V call is TRBV21-1, the J call TRBJ2-7. TRBV21-1 is a pseudogene segment. The CDR3 loop spans 8 amino acids. The CDR3 loop is CASSKDGV. The DNA for the CDR3 is TGTGCCAGCAGCAAAGATGGCGTC.

The table lists this clonotype with many counts. The chain combines TRBV11-2 with TRBJ2-7; D uncertain. V was trimmed by 0 bases and J by 6 bases, leaving 9 bases between them. CDR3 length equals 13 residues. The germline V gene has CDR1 SGHAT and CDR2 FQNNGV. CDR3 coding DNA: TGTGCCAGCAGCTTAGATCAAATAGCCGAGCAGTACTTC. Its translation: CASSLDQIAEQYF. Together with reference TRBV11-2 and TRBJ2-7, the CDR3 gives the full variable domain: EAGVAQSPRYKIIEKRQSVAFWCNPISGHATLYWYQQILGQGPKLLIQFQNNGVVDDSQLPKDRFSAERLKGVDSTLKIQPAKLEDSAVYLCASSLDQIAEQYFGPGTRLTVT.

The chain employs TRBV7-9 and TRBJ1-2, with 9 bases aligning to TRBD1. The J segment lost 7 bases and the V segment lost 5 bases, leaving 5 bases of the junction unmatched. This CDR3 has 13 residues. Germline V gene sequence: CDR1 SEHNR, CDR2 FQNEAQ (reference sequence). As DNA, the CDR3 is TGTGCCAGCAGCCTCACAGGGGGCAGTGGCTACACCTTC. This codes for CASSLTGGSGYTF.

This chain connects TRBV10-3 to TRBJ2-3; perhaps TRBD2 as D (7 bases). Per the germline V gene, CDR1 is ENHRY and CDR2 is SYGVKD. V dropped 4 bases and J dropped 2 bases, with 13 bases sitting between them. The CDR3 sequence is 15 residues long. The CDR3 loop reads CAISGRGGTTDTQYF. DNA for the CDR3: TGTGCCATCAGTGGGCGCGGGGGCACCACAGATACGCAGTATTTT.

This clonotype was seen only a few times. The chain is built from TRBV4-3 and TRBJ1-4, with D perhaps matching TRBD1 (6 bases). This CDR3 has 17 residues. The ends were cut back, 2 bases at V and 8 bases at J, with 21 bases in the middle. Looked up from germline, CDR1 is LGHNA and CDR2 is YSLEER. The CDR3 DNA reads as TGCGCCAGCAGCCAAAGCCGAGGGGGGGCCGATAGAGAAAAACTGTTTTTT. Residues: CASSQSRGGADREKLFF.

This clonotype was picked up a small number of times. The chain couples TRBV7-4 to TRBJ2-5, with 7 nucleotides matching TRBD2. The V segment lost 2 bases and the J segment 6 bases; nucleotides outside the gene matches: 6. Germline V gives CDR1 SGHVT, CDR2 SQSDAQ. The CDR3 covers 14 residues. The CDR3 region has the DNA TGTGCCAGCAGCTTAATCACTAGCGTGAAGACCCAGTACTTC. This sequence encodes CASSLITSVKTQYF.

This clonotype came up a few times. The chain joins TRBV18 to TRBJ2-7; D uncertain. V dropped 5 bases and J dropped 6 bases, with 11 bases sitting between them. CDR3 size: 12 residues. Germline-derived CDR1 and CDR2 are KGHSH and LQKENI. CDR3 sequence: CASSTSSGEQYV. DNA for the CDR3: TGTGCCAGCTCAACGTCCTCTGGCGAGCAGTACGTC.

This clonotype came up a few times. V is TRBV5-6 and J is TRBJ1-1; no reliable D call. Trimming shortened V by 0 bases and J by 1 base, and 13 bases separated the two germline ends. This CDR3 comprises 16 residues. Germline CDR1 is SGHDT and CDR2 is YYEEEE. The CDR3 protein is CASSLGPPTGNTEAFF. In DNA, the CDR3 is TGTGCCAGCAGCTTGGGGCCTCCAACGGGGAACACTGAAGCTTTCTTT. The full variable domain, completed using reference TRBV5-6 and TRBJ1-1, is DAGVTQSPTHLIKTRGQQVTLRCSPKSGHDTVSWYQQALGQGPQFIFQYYEEEERQRGNFPDRFSGHQFPNYSSELNVNALLLGDSALYLCASSLGPPTGNTEAFFGQGTRLTVV.